This TCR beta chain was captured in a study of blood T cell repertoires in COVID-19. Study in general: Samples taken during acute and convalescent COVID-19 were collected in the United States, Italy and Spain.

Participant-reported clinical history was the basis for cohort assignment. Donors of Cohort 3 who recovered were those that had two negative PCRs, clearance, or symptom resolution. The germline V gene encodes CDR1 MGHRA and CDR2 YSYEKL. This CDR3 comprises 16 residues. Trimming took off 3 bases at V and 9 bases at J, with 24 bases between the two ends. Only in-frame clones appear in the TCRdb table, and some are missing; sequencing was by immunoSEQ multiplex PCR. The sample records over 350,000 clones, more than 75% being singletons. Sequenced input: PBMCs or T cells enriched from blood (not recorded which). V gene TRBV4-1 combines with J gene TRBJ2-7; D is possibly TRBD2 (6 bases). This TCR derives from a woman aged 18-30 years who had recovered from COVID-19. The CDR3 region has the DNA TGCGCCAGCAGCCATCCGGCCGGGACTTCCCGTGACGGGCAGTACTTC. Translating gives CASSHPAGTSRDGQYF.